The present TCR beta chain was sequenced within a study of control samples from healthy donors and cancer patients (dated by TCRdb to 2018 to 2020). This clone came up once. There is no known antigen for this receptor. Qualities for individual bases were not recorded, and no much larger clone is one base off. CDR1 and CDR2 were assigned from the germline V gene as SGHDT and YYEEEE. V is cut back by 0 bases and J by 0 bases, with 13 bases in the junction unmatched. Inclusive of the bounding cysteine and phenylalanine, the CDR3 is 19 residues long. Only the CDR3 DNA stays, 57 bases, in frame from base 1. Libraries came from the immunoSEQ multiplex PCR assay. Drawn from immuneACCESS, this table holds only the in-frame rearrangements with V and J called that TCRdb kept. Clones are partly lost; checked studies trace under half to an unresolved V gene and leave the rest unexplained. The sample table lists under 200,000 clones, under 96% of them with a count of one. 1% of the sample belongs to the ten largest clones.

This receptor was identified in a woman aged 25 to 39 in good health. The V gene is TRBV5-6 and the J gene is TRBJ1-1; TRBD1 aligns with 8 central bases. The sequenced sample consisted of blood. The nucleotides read TGTGCCAGCAGCTTGGATTGGCGACAGGGGCGCTTCATGAACACTGAAGCTTTCTTT. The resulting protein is CASSLDWRQGRFMNTEAFF. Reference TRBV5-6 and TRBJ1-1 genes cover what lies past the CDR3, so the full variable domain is DAGVTQSPTHLIKTRGQQVTLRCSPKSGHDTVSWYQQALGQGPQFIFQYYEEEERQRGNFPDRFSGHQFPNYSSELNVNALLLGDSALYLCASSLDWRQGRFMNTEAFFGQGTRLTVV.